These 5 T cell receptor beta chains originate from one sample sequenced in a study of T cells in Graves' hyperthyroidism and ophthalmopathy. Using RNA transcripts as the source, TCR beta CDR3 regions were amplified. An initial round of RT-PCR targeting the TCR CDR3 relied on the HTBI primer set. TCRdb processed the multiplex PCR reads anew with MiXCR; each CDR3 protein has one entry. The repertoire includes 370,000 or so distinct CDR3 sequences, roughly 14% of them detected once, and roughly 26% sits in the top ten. Sample: blood. The receptors were gathered from a woman younger than 30 with Graves' hyperthyroidism that later progressed to Graves' ophthalmopathy.

At least ten counts were recorded for this clonotype. One junction end does not reproduce the germline sequence, and a read error may be involved. This chain uses TRBV7-2 with TRBJ2-1, with D possibly called TRBD1 or TRBD2 (5 bases each). Germline V CDR1 and CDR2: SGHTA, FQGNSA. The CDR3 contains 19 residues. CDR3 amino acids: CASSLAIAYRTGQYNEQFF. The CDR3 nucleotides are TGTGCCAGCAGCCTAGCCATTGCTTACAGGACGGGGCAATACAATGAGCAGTTCTTC.

The V call is TRBV20-1, the J call TRBJ2-6, with D uncertain. Germline CDR1 is DFQATT and CDR2 is SNEGSKA (reference sequence). V lost 0 bases, J lost 3 bases, and 9 bases lay in between. The CDR3 totals 15 residues. This chain's CDR3 is CSARDQAFGANVLTF. The CDR3 region has the DNA TGCAGTGCTAGAGATCAGGCTTTTGGGGCCAACGTCCTGACTTTC.

Points on this clonotype: A much more abundant neighbour one base away suggests this may be a read error. The chain has TRBV10-3 and TRBJ2-3; 10 bases align to TRBD2. Germline V gene data show CDR1 as ENHRY and CDR2 as SYGVKD. V dropped 11 bases and J dropped 2; count of bases not matched to a gene: 13. The CDR3 loop spans 16 amino acids. This CDR3 reads CAVTAGGSGVTDTQYF. The CDR3, as DNA: TGTGCCGTCACAGCGGGAGGGTCTGGGGTCACAGATACGCAGTATTTT.

The J gene is TRBJ1-1, the V gene TRBV20-1; no clear D. Germline CDR1 reads DFQATT; CDR2 reads SNEGSKA (reference sequence). Trimming cost V 4 bases and J 0 bases, with 6 bases left between them. This CDR3 comprises 12 residues. The CDR3 loop is CSAKELNTEAFF. The CDR3 nucleotides read TGCAGTGCTAAGGAATTGAACACTGAAGCTTTCTTT.

Comment on this clonotype: Sequence at one end of the junction differs from germline and may be a read error. The V and J genes are TRBV5-8 and TRBJ2-7, with a possible D match to TRBD1 (6 bases). The CDR3 is made up of 15 amino acids. Germline V gene lookup returns CDR1 SGHTS and CDR2 YDEGEE. CDR3 region: CASSQWGGTSYEQCF. The DNA of the CDR3 is TGTGCCAGCAGTCAATGGGGTGGGACATCCTACGAGCAGTGCTTC.